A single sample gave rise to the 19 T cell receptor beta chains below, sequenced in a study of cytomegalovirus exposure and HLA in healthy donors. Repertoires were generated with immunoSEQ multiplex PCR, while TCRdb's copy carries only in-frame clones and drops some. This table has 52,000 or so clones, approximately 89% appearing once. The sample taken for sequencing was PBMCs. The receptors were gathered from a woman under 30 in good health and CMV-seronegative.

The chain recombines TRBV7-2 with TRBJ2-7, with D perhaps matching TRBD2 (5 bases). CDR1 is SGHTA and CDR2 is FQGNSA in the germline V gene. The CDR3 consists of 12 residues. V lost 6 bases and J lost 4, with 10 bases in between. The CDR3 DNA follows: TGTGCCAGCAGAGAATCGGGGTACGAGCAGTACTTC. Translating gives CASRESGYEQYF.

The CDR3 spells CASSPGTGRRYEQYF. The CDR3 DNA is TGTGCCAGCAGTCCTGGGACAGGTCGTAGATACGAGCAGTACTTC. The chain has TRBV27 and TRBJ2-7; TRBD1 matches 8 bases. This CDR3 is 15 amino acids long. J was trimmed by 4 bases and V by 5 bases; bases with no gene match: 10. Germline V CDR1 and CDR2: MNHEY, SMNVEV (reference sequence).

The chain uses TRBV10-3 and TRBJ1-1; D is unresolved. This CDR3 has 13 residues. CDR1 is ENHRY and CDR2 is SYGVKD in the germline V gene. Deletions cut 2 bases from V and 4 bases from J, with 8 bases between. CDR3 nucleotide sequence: TGTGCCATCAGTGAGGGAGGGCGCACTGAAGCTTTCTTT. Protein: CAISEGGRTEAFF.

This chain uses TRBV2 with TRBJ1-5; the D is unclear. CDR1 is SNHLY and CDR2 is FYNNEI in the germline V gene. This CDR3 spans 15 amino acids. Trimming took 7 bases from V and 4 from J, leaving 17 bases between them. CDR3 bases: TGTGCCAGCAACCCGGACGGGGTATCGAATCAGCCCCAGCATTTT. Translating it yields CASNPDGVSNQPQHF. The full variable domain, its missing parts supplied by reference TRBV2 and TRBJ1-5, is EPEVTQTPSHQVTQMGQEVILRCVPISNHLYFYWYRQILGQKVEFLVSFYNNEISEKSEIFDDQFSVERPDGSNFTLKIRSTKLEDSAMYFCASNPDGVSNQPQHFGDGTRLSIL.

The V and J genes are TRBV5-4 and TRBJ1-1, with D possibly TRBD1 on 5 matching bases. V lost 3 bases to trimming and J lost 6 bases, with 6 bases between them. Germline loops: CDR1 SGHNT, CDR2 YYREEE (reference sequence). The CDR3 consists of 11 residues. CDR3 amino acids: CASSWGAEAFF. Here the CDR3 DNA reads TGTGCCAGCAGCTGGGGGGCTGAAGCTTTCTTT.

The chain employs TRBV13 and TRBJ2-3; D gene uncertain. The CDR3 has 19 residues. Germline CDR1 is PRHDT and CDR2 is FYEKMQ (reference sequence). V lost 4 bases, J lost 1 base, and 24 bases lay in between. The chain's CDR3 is CASSCWSHDPTFGTDTQYF. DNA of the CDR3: TGTGCCAGCAGCTGTTGGTCACACGATCCGACATTTGGCACAGATACGCAGTATTTT. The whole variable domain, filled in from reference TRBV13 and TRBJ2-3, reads AAGVIQSPRHLIKEKRETATLKCYPIPRHDTVYWYQQGPGQDPQFLISFYEKMQSDKGSIPDRFSAQQFSDYHSELNMSSLELGDSALYFCASSCWSHDPTFGTDTQYFGPGTRLTVL.

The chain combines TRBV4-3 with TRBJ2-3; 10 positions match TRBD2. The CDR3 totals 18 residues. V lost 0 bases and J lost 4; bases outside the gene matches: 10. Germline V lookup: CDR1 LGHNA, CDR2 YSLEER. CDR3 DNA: TGCGCCAGCAGCCAAGATTCAGCGGGAGGGCCAAAATCAGATACGCAGTATTTT. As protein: CASSQDSAGGPKSDTQYF.

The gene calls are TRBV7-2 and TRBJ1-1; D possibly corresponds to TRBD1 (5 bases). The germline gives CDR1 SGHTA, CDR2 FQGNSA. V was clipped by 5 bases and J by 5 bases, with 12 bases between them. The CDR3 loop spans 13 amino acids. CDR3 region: CASSTGGATEAFF. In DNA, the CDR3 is TGTGCCAGCAGCACGGGAGGGGCTACTGAAGCTTTCTTT.

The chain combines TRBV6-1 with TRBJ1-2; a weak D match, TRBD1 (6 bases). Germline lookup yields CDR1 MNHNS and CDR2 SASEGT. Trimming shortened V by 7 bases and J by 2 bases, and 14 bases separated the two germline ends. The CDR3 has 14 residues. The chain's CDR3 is CASKTGNLNYGYTF. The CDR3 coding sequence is TGTGCCAGCAAAACAGGGAACCTCAACTATGGCTACACCTTC.

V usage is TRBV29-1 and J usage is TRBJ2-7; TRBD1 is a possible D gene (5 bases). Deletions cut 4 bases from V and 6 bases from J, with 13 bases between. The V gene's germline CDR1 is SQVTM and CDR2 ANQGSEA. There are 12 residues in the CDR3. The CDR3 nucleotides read TGCAGCGTTGGGCAGGGTACGGGCGAGCAGTACTTC. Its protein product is CSVGQGTGEQYF.

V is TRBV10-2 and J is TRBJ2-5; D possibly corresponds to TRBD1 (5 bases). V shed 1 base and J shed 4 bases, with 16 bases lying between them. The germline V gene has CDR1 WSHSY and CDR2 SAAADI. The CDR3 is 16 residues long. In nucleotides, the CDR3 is TGCGCCAGCAGTGAGTTCAGGGTGGCCAAGGGAGAGACCCAGTACTTC. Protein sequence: CASSEFRVAKGETQYF.

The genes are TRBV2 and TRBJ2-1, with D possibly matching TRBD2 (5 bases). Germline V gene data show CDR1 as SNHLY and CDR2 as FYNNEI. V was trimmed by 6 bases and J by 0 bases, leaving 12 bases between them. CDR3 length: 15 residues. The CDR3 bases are TGTGCCAGCAGCGGGGTGGGTACCTCCTACAATGAGCAGTTCTTC. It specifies CASSGVGTSYNEQFF.

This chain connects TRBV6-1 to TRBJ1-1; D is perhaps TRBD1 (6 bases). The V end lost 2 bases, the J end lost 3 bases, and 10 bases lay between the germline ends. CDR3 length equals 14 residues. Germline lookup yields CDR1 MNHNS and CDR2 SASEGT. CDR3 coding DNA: TGTGCCAGCAGTGAATTGGCAGGGGACACTGAAGCTTTCTTT. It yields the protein CASSELAGDTEAFF.

The CDR3 is CASSLGQGGPGELFF. For the CDR3, the DNA is TGTGCCAGCAGCTTGGGGCAGGGGGGTCCCGGGGAGCTGTTTTTT. The V gene is TRBV7-6, the J gene TRBJ2-2, with a tentative D call TRBD1 (7 bases). Germline lookup yields CDR1 SGHVS and CDR2 FNYEAQ. The V end lost 3 bases, the J end lost 6 bases, and 14 bases lay between the germline ends. CDR3 length equals 15 residues.

CDR3 loop: CATSSVGVNTEAFF. In nucleotides, the CDR3 is TGTGCCACCAGCAGTGTAGGGGTAAACACTGAAGCTTTCTTT. The V gene is TRBV15, the J gene TRBJ1-1; maybe TRBD1 (5 bases). The CDR3 runs to 14 residues. Germline V gene lookup returns CDR1 LNHNV and CDR2 YYDKDF (reference sequence). V lost 3 bases and J lost 2, with 10 bases in between.

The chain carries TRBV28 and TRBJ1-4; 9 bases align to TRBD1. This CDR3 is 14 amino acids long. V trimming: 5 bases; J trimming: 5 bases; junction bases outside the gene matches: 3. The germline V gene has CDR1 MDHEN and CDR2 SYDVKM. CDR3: CASSPGQGNEKLFF. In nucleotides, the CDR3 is TGTGCCAGCAGTCCGGGACAGGGCAATGAAAAACTGTTTTTT.

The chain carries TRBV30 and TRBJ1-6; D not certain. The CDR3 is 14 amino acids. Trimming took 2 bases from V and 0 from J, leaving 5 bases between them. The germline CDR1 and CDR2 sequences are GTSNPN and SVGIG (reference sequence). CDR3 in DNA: TGTGCCTGGAGTAAGAGCTCCTATAATTCACCCCTCCACTTT. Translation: CAWSKSSYNSPLHF.

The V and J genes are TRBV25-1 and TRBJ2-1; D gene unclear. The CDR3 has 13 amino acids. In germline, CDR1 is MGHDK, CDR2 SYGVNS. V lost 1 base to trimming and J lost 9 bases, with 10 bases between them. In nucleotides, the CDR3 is TGTGCCAGCAGTGAATCTAGGCAGAGTGAGCAGTTCTTC. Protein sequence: CASSESRQSEQFF.

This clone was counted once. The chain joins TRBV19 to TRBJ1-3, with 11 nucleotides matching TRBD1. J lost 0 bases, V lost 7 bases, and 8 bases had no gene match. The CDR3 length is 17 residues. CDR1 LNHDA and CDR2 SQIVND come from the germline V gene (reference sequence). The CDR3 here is CASNVGQGGTSGNTIYF. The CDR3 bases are TGTGCCAGTAACGTGGGACAGGGGGGCACCTCTGGAAACACCATATATTTT.